This T cell receptor beta chain came from a study of blood T cell repertoires in COVID-19. At the level of the study: Researchers got acute and convalescent COVID-19 samples from the United States, Italy and Spain. PBMCs, B-cell-depleted T cells, or T cells provided the cDNA or gDNA that made up the material.

Per the original data handling: It was from reference gene primer amplification that nucleated cell counts were estimated. Generated by immunoSEQ multiplex PCR, the TCRdb table keeps only in-frame clones and is missing some. V, J and clone size are those of that table, while D and trimming were read from the DNA. The repertoire holds about 170,000 clones, with approximately 80% as singletons. It was during active infection that Seattle patients were enrolled and then longitudinally followed. The CDR3 runs to 16 residues. Between the trimmed V and J ends, which lost 3 bases and 0 bases, there was a span of 15 bases. CDR1 SEHNR and CDR2 FQNEAQ come from the germline V gene (reference sequence).

The specimen was peripheral blood. This rearrangement joins TRBV7-9 to TRBJ2-7; weak D call: TRBD1 (5 bases). The sequence came from a woman over 75 with COVID-19, enrolled during active disease. The CDR3 DNA follows: TGTGCCAGCAGCTTGGGGCGGAGCGCCCTCTCCTACGAGCAGTACTTC. Amino acid sequence: CASSLGRSALSYEQYF.